These 4 T cell receptor beta chains originate from one sample sequenced in a study of T cells in Graves' hyperthyroidism and ophthalmopathy. RNA transcripts provided the source from which TCR beta CDR3 regions were amplified. Using the HTBI primer set, a first-round RT-PCR was run on the TCR CDR3. TCRdb re-analysed the multiplex PCR reads in MiXCR, keeping a single row per CDR3 protein. The sample records 300,000 to 450,000 distinct CDR3 sequences, roughly 18% being singletons. Sequenced input: blood. The receptors derive from a man in his late teens or twenties with Graves' ophthalmopathy.

This clonotype was detected many times. The rearrangement links TRBV24-1 to TRBJ2-3; 8 bases align to TRBD2. J gave up 0 bases and V 4 bases, and 5 bases lay outside the gene matches. The CDR3 is 16 amino acids. Germline assignment: CDR1 KGHDR and CDR2 SFDVKD. CDR3 residues: CATSDLSGASTDTQYF. In DNA form, the CDR3 reads TGTGCCACCAGTGACCTTAGCGGGGCTAGCACAGATACGCAGTATTTT.

Details on this clonotype: A single base separates this from a much larger clone, so it may be a read error. The chain carries TRBV7-9 and TRBJ2-7, with a tentative D call TRBD1 (7 bases). Per germline, CDR1 SEHNR and CDR2 FQNEAQ (reference sequence). The CDR3 has 13 amino acids. For the CDR3, the DNA is TGTGCCGGCAGCCGGAGGGGGCAAGACGAGCAGTACTTC. Amino acids: CAGSRRGQDEQYF.

This clonotype was observed a handful of times. The chain has TRBV20-1 and TRBJ1-4, with D possibly matching TRBD1 (6 bases). V shed 6 bases and J shed 7 bases, with 18 bases lying between them. Germline CDR1 is DFQATT and CDR2 is SNEGSKA (reference sequence). This CDR3 region has 14 residues. Written as DNA, the CDR3 is TGCAGTGCCACCCCGGCCCTGGGGGCTGAAAAACTGTTTTTT. It specifies CSATPALGAEKLFF.

The sample holds many counts of this clonotype. The CDR3: CASSWGGAAFF. CDR3 bases: TGTGCCAGCAGTTGGGGGGGAGCAGCTTTCTTT. The rearrangement uses TRBV5-6 and TRBJ1-1; the D gene is possibly TRBD1 (5 bases). The CDR3 spans 11 residues. V lost 5 bases, J lost 10 bases, and 12 bases lay in between. The germline V gene has CDR1 SGHDT and CDR2 YYEEEE.